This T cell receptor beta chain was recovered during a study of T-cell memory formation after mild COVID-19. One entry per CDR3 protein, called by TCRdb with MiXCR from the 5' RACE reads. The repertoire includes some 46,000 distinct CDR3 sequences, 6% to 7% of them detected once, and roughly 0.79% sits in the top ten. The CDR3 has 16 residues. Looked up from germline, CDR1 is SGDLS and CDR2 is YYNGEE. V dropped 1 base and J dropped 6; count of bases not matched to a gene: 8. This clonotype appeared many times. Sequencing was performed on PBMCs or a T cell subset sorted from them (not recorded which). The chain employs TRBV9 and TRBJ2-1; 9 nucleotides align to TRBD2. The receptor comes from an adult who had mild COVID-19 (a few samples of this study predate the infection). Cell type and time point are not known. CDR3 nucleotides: TGTGCCAGCAGCGTAACGGCGGCGGGAGGGCCCAATGAGCAGTTCTTC. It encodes CASSVTAAGGPNEQFF. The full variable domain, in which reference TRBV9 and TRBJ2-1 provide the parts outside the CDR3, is DSGVTQTPKHLITATGQRVTLRCSPRSGDLSVYWYQQSLDQGLQFLIQYYNGEERAKGNILERFSAQQFPDLHSELNLSSLELGDSALYFCASSVTAAGGPNEQFFGPGTRLTVL.